A single sample gave rise to the 20 T cell receptor beta chains below, sequenced in a study of control samples from healthy donors and cancer patients. Sequenced by immunoSEQ multiplex PCR; TCRdb stores in-frame clones only, minus some. The sample lists around 100,000 clones, roughly 91% occurring once. What was sequenced was PBMCs. These TCRs come from a man aged 55 to 69 with lung cancer.

The chain is built from TRBV7-3 and TRBJ1-6; D unclear. Trimming left V 5 bases short and J 5 bases short, with 10 bases between. The CDR3 extends over 14 amino acids. Germline values: CDR1 SGHTA, CDR2 FQGTGA. The CDR3 loop reads CASSIGLNNSPLHF. DNA for the CDR3: TGTGCCAGCAGCATTGGACTGAATAATTCACCCCTCCACTTT.

This sequence joins TRBV24-1 and TRBJ2-2; a possible D gene is TRBD2 (5 bases). CDR1 and CDR2 from the germline V gene are KGHDR and SFDVKD. The CDR3 is 15 amino acids. V lost 5 bases to trimming and J lost 5 bases, with 14 bases between them. CDR3 loop: CATSVAGERTGELFF. The CDR3 region has the DNA TGTGCCACCAGTGTGGCCGGGGAAAGGACCGGGGAGCTGTTTTTT.

The chain is built from TRBV10-2 and TRBJ2-7, with 8 bases that match TRBD2. Germline V gene lookup returns CDR1 WSHSY and CDR2 SAAADI. The CDR3 runs to 18 residues. V was clipped by 6 bases and J by 0 bases; unmatched bases: 16. CDR3 bases: TGCGCCAGCAGATCTAAATCGGGGGGGGCGGACGCCTCCTACGAGCAGTACGTC. The encoded protein is CASRSKSGGADASYEQYV.

The chain has TRBV5-1 and TRBJ2-5; tentatively, D is TRBD1 (5 bases). This CDR3 contains 17 residues. Looked up from germline, CDR1 is SGHRS and CDR2 is YFSETQ. Trimming cost V 0 bases and J 1 base, with 16 bases left between them. DNA for the CDR3: TGCGCCAGCAGCTTGGCCAACGGGTGGCAGGGCCAAGAGACCCAGTACTTC. This gives the protein CASSLANGWQGQETQYF. Variable domain in full (rest from reference TRBV5-1 and TRBJ2-5): KAGVTQTPRYLIKTRGQQVTLSCSPISGHRSVSWYQQTPGQGLQFLFEYFSETQRNKGNFPGRFSGRQFSNSRSEMNVSTLELGDSALYLCASSLANGWQGQETQYFGPGTRLLVL.

The chain couples TRBV5-5 to TRBJ1-4; a weak D match, TRBD1 (5 bases). Trimming cost V 6 bases and J 8 bases, with 26 bases left between them. The CDR3 is 17 residues long. Germline V gene sequence: CDR1 SGHKS, CDR2 YYEKEE (reference sequence). The CDR3 nucleotides read TGTGCCAGCACCTTCGCGTCAGGGTATGGGAGCAGCGAAAAACTGTTTTTT. As protein: CASTFASGYGSSEKLFF.

The gene calls are TRBV20-1 and TRBJ2-5, with D unclear. Germline V lookup: CDR1 DFQATT, CDR2 SNEGSKA (reference sequence). With 3 bases removed from V and 0 bases from J, the gap between germline ends came to 8 bases. CDR3 length equals 13 residues. The DNA for the CDR3 is TGCAGTGCTAGTAGGCCAGACCAAGAGACCCAGTACTTC. The encoded protein is CSASRPDQETQYF.

This chain uses TRBV5-4 with TRBJ1-2; tentatively, D is TRBD1 (6 bases). This CDR3 spans 16 amino acids. Trimming shortened V by 4 bases and J by 4 bases, and 20 bases separated the two germline ends. Germline lookup yields CDR1 SGHNT and CDR2 YYREEE (reference sequence). CDR3 nucleotides: TGTGCCAGCAGCCCCCGGAAACAGGGTCTTAGCTATGGCTACACCTTC. Amino acid sequence: CASSPRKQGLSYGYTF. Full variable domain (missing parts from reference TRBV5-4 and TRBJ1-2): ETGVTQSPTHLIKTRGQQVTLRCSSQSGHNTVSWYQQALGQGPQFIFQYYREEENGRGNFPPRFSGLQFPNYSSELNVNALELDDSALYLCASSPRKQGLSYGYTFGSGTRLTVV.

The V and J genes are TRBV7-3 and TRBJ2-5; D unclear. Looked up from germline, CDR1 is SGHTA and CDR2 is FQGTGA. There are 12 residues in the CDR3. The V gene lost 5 bases and the J gene lost 4 bases, with 8 bases spanning the gap. Here the CDR3 reads CASSPPGETQYF. CDR3 sequence (DNA): TGTGCCAGCAGCCCCCCGGGAGAGACCCAGTACTTC.

CDR3 region: CASSVDGMNTEAFF. CDR3 in DNA: TGTGCCAGCAGCGTAGACGGCATGAACACTGAAGCTTTCTTT. V and J are TRBV9 and TRBJ1-1, with unresolved D. Trimming removed 0 bases from V and 0 bases from J, with 6 bases in between. The CDR3 covers 14 residues. Per the germline V gene, CDR1 is SGDLS and CDR2 is YYNGEE.

This chain joins TRBV14 and TRBJ2-5; D may be TRBD2 (7 bases). Trimming took off 1 base at V and 4 bases at J, with 10 bases between the two ends. This CDR3 contains 14 residues. Germline loops: CDR1 SGHDN, CDR2 FVKESK. Written as DNA, the CDR3 is TGTGCCAGCAGCCAAGTTAGGGGGGGAGAGACCCAGTACTTC. Translation: CASSQVRGGETQYF.

This rearrangement joins TRBV10-3 to TRBJ2-5; 9 bases are a match to TRBD1. The CDR3 totals 13 residues. Germline CDR1 is ENHRY and CDR2 is SYGVKD. The V and J ends lost 10 bases and 5 bases, in that order; junction bases with no gene match: 8. The CDR3 DNA reads as TGTGCCAGATCACAGGGGGCCGAGGAGACCCAGTACTTC. Translation: CARSQGAEETQYF.

This chain joins TRBV11-3 and TRBJ2-1; possibly TRBD2 for D (5 bases). Trimming took off 0 bases at V and 9 bases at J, with 9 bases between the two ends. Germline V lookup: CDR1 SGHNT, CDR2 YENEEA. This CDR3 region has 13 residues. CDR3 amino acids: CASSLDPGSEQFF. The CDR3 coding sequence is TGTGCCAGCAGCTTAGATCCGGGGAGTGAGCAGTTCTTC.

The chain has TRBV6-1 and TRBJ2-5; 11 bases match TRBD1. Germline V gene data show CDR1 as MNHNS and CDR2 as SASEGT. CDR3 size: 16 residues. The junction had 6 bases not matched to a gene; V was cut back by 3 bases and J by 3 bases. The chain's CDR3 is CASSEDRGRVEETQYF. CDR3 DNA: TGTGCCAGCAGTGAGGACAGGGGGCGCGTTGAAGAGACCCAGTACTTC.

The chain uses TRBV7-9 and TRBJ2-1, with no clear D. V was clipped by 5 bases and J by 6 bases, with 17 bases between them. The CDR3 has 15 amino acids. Germline values: CDR1 SEHNR, CDR2 FQNEAQ (reference sequence). The DNA for the CDR3 is TGTGCCAGCAGCCCAAATACCCCCTGGGTCAATGAGCAGTTCTTC. Amino acids: CASSPNTPWVNEQFF. The entire variable domain, with the rest obtained from reference TRBV7-9 and TRBJ2-1, is as follows: DTGVSQNPRHKITKRGQNVTFRCDPISEHNRLYWYRQTLGQGPEFLTYFQNEAQLEKSRLLSDRFSAERPKGSFSTLEIQRTEQGDSAMYLCASSPNTPWVNEQFFGPGTRLTVL.

The chain uses TRBV30 and TRBJ1-1; D remains ambiguous. CDR3 length equals 13 residues. Trimming left V 0 bases short and J 4 bases short, with 9 bases between. Germline CDR1 is GTSNPN and CDR2 is SVGIG (reference sequence). The CDR3, as DNA: TGTGCCTGGAGTGTACATGGTGGCACTGAAGCTTTCTTT. Translated: CAWSVHGGTEAFF.

The V and J genes are TRBV30 and TRBJ2-1; 12 positions match TRBD1. Per germline, CDR1 GTSNPN and CDR2 SVGIG (reference sequence). CDR3 size: 14 residues. The V gene end was trimmed by 7 bases and the J gene end by 4 bases; junction bases not matched to a gene: 5. The CDR3 sequence: CAFRDRGQYNEQFF. The CDR3 coding sequence is TGTGCCTTCCGGGACAGGGGGCAATACAATGAGCAGTTCTTC.

The chain recombines TRBV4-1 with TRBJ2-1; D may match TRBD1 or TRBD2 (5 bases each). The CDR3 runs 17 residues. Trimming pared 1 base from V and 8 bases from J, leaving 21 bases between. From germline, CDR1 is MGHRA and CDR2 YSYEKL. The DNA for the CDR3 is TGCGCCAGCAGCCAAGGCGTACGAGGGATTCTGGGGGATGAGCAGTTCTTC. Its translation: CASSQGVRGILGDEQFF.

The gene calls are TRBV30 and TRBJ1-2; TRBD1 matches 9 bases. This CDR3 has 15 amino acids. Germline assignment: CDR1 GTSNPN and CDR2 SVGIG (reference sequence). The J segment lost 8 bases and the V segment lost 1 base, leaving 11 bases of the junction unmatched. CDR3 DNA sequence: TGTGCCTGGAGTGCGGGGACAGGGCTATCGGGGGGCTACACCTTC. Its translation: CAWSAGTGLSGGYTF. Full variable domain (missing parts from reference TRBV30 and TRBJ1-2): SQTIHQWPATLVQPVGSPLSLECTVEGTSNPNLYWYRQAAGRGLQLLFYSVGIGQISSEVPQNLSASRPQDRQFILSSKKLLLSDSGFYLCAWSAGTGLSGGYTFGSGTRLTVV.

V usage is TRBV5-6 and J usage is TRBJ1-2; D remains ambiguous. In germline, CDR1 is SGHDT, CDR2 YYEEEE. CDR3 size: 14 residues. Trimming took 1 base from V and 3 from J, leaving 10 bases between them. The CDR3 region has the DNA TGTGCCAGCAGCTTGTCTCAGGTAGACTATGGCTACACCTTC. Translated, it gives CASSLSQVDYGYTF.

V gene TRBV5-1 combines with J gene TRBJ2-5, with TRBD1 matching 7 bases. The V segment lost 4 bases and the J segment 3 bases; nucleotides outside the gene matches: 12. CDR1 is SGHRS, CDR2 YFSETQ, per germline. There are 16 residues in the CDR3. The CDR3 nucleotides are TGCGCCAGCAGCCCCGCCAGTCGACAGGGAGAAGAGACCCAGTACTTC. The encoded protein is CASSPASRQGEETQYF.